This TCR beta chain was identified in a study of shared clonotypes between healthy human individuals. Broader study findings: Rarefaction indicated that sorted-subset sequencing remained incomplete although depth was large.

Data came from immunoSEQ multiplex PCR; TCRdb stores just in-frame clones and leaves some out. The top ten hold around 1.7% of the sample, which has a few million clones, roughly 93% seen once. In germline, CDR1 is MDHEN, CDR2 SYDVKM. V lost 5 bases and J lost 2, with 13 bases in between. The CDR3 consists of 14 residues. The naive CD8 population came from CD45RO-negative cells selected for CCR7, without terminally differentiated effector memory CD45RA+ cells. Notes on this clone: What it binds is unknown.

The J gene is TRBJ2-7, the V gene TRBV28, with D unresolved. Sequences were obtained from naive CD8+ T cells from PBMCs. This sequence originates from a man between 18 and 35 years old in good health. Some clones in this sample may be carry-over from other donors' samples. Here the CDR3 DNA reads TGTGCCAGCAGTGCCCCCAGGAGAACCTACGAGCAGTACTTC. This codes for CASSAPRRTYEQYF.